A selection of T cell receptor beta chains follows, all from one sample in a study of beta chain features in type 1 diabetes. This table comes from immunoSEQ multiplex PCR, and its TCRdb copy is limited to in-frame clones, with some not included. The sample lists hundreds of thousands of clones, roughly 9.6% seen once, with about 0.037% in the top ten. Sample: naive CD4+ T cells from blood. These receptors came from a woman younger than 30 in good health. Each CDR3 is given with its conserved first and last residue. A D gene is named only where the DNA matches it firmly. Clone size appears in some rows only: once, few, many, or a class for an expanded clone.

abundance: few
j_gene: TRBJ1-2
v_gene: TRBV27
d_gene: TRBD1
CDR3aa: CASSATGGAYGYTF
CDR3nt: TGTGCCAGCAGTGCGACAGGGGGCGCCTATGGCTACACCTTC

abundance: NA
j_gene: TRBJ1-1
v_gene: TRBV7-3
d_gene: NA
CDR3aa: CASSLDSSLEAFF
CDR3nt: TGTGCCAGCAGCTTAGACAGCTCCCTTGAAGCTTTCTTT

abundance: NA
j_gene: TRBJ2-3
v_gene: TRBV27
d_gene: NA
CDR3aa: CASSLLSTGDSTDTQYF
CDR3nt: TGTGCCAGCAGTTTATTGAGCACGGGTGATAGCACAGATACGCAGTATTTT

abundance: few
j_gene: TRBJ1-2
v_gene: TRBV18
d_gene: NA
CDR3aa: CASSPLLDSAYGYTF
CDR3nt: TGTGCCAGCTCACCCCTTCTAGACTCAGCCTATGGCTACACCTTC

abundance: few
j_gene: TRBJ1-1
v_gene: TRBV29-1
d_gene: NA
CDR3aa: CSVEDWRPNTEAFF
CDR3nt: TGCAGCGTTGAAGATTGGCGGCCGAACACTGAAGCTTTCTTT

abundance: NA
j_gene: TRBJ1-2
v_gene: TRBV9
d_gene: TRBD1
CDR3aa: CASSATGYGYTF
CDR3nt: TGTGCCAGCAGCGCGACAGGGTATGGCTACACCTTC

abundance: NA
j_gene: TRBJ2-7
v_gene: TRBV7-2
d_gene: NA
CDR3aa: CASSLGGHLYEQYF
CDR3nt: TGTGCCAGCAGCTTAGGGGGACACCTCTACGAGCAGTACTTC

abundance: NA
j_gene: TRBJ2-3
v_gene: TRBV11-2
d_gene: TRBD1
CDR3aa: CASSLDLGQGAVDTQYF
CDR3nt: TGTGCCAGCAGCTTAGATCTGGGACAGGGGGCTGTAGATACGCAGTATTTT

abundance: few
j_gene: TRBJ2-2
v_gene: TRBV30
d_gene: TRBD1
CDR3aa: CAWSGTGIVTGELFF
CDR3nt: TGTGCCTGGAGCGGGACAGGGATTGTCACCGGGGAGCTGTTTTTT

abundance: few
j_gene: TRBJ2-3
v_gene: TRBV11-2
d_gene: NA
CDR3aa: CASSLRQYTDTQYF
CDR3nt: TGTGCCAGCAGCCTCCGACAATACACAGATACGCAGTATTTT

abundance: NA
j_gene: TRBJ1-5
v_gene: TRBV6-1
d_gene: TRBD1
CDR3aa: CASTMTGGNQPQHF
CDR3nt: TGTGCCAGCACCATGACAGGGGGCAATCAGCCCCAGCATTTT

abundance: NA
j_gene: TRBJ1-3
v_gene: TRBV14
d_gene: NA
CDR3aa: CASSPRIGNTIYF
CDR3nt: TGTGCCAGCAGCCCCAGGATCGGAAACACCATATATTTT

abundance: few
j_gene: TRBJ1-4
v_gene: TRBV29-1
d_gene: NA
CDR3aa: CSTADVATNEKLFF
CDR3nt: TGCAGCACCGCGGATGTTGCAACTAATGAAAAACTGTTTTTT

abundance: few
j_gene: TRBJ2-3
v_gene: TRBV7-2
d_gene: TRBD2
CDR3aa: CASSLDPAGGPGDTQYF
CDR3nt: TGTGCCAGCAGCTTAGATCCAGCGGGGGGGCCAGGGGATACGCAGTATTTT

abundance: NA
j_gene: TRBJ2-5
v_gene: TRBV5-4
d_gene: NA
CDR3aa: CASSSAPQGGGETQYF
CDR3nt: TGTGCCAGCAGCTCGGCCCCGCAGGGGGGTGGAGAGACCCAGTACTTC

abundance: NA
j_gene: TRBJ1-2
v_gene: TRBV4-1
d_gene: NA
CDR3aa: CASSQPLRGLQYGYTF
CDR3nt: TGCGCCAGCAGCCAGCCGCTTCGGGGGTTACAATATGGCTACACCTTC

abundance: NA
j_gene: TRBJ2-7
v_gene: TRBV30
d_gene: TRBD1
CDR3aa: CAWGQVLRGSYEQYF
CDR3nt: TGTGCCTGGGGACAGGTGTTGAGAGGCTCCTACGAGCAGTACTTC

abundance: few
j_gene: TRBJ1-6
v_gene: TRBV2
d_gene: NA
CDR3aa: CASSERRFTLGPLHF
CDR3nt: TGTGCCAGCAGTGAACGGAGGTTTACGTTGGGACCCCTCCACTTT

abundance: few
j_gene: TRBJ1-2
v_gene: TRBV29-1
d_gene: TRBD1
CDR3aa: CSVESGDRNDGYTF
CDR3nt: TGCAGCGTTGAATCAGGGGACAGGAATGATGGCTACACCTTC

abundance: NA
j_gene: TRBJ1-1
v_gene: TRBV6-6
d_gene: TRBD1
CDR3aa: CASSYEGALKVDEAFF
CDR3nt: TGTGCCAGCAGTTACGAGGGGGCACTCAAAGTCGATGAAGCTTTCTTT

abundance: many
j_gene: TRBJ2-7
v_gene: TRBV9
d_gene: TRBD1
CDR3aa: CASSPRTGTTYEQYF
CDR3nt: TGTGCCAGCAGCCCCAGGACAGGAACCACCTACGAGCAGTACTTC

abundance: few
j_gene: TRBJ2-7
v_gene: TRBV6-6
d_gene: NA
CDR3aa: CASSSRDTLSYEQYF
CDR3nt: TGTGCCAGCAGTAGCCGGGACACCTTATCCTACGAGCAGTACTTC

abundance: NA
j_gene: TRBJ2-7
v_gene: TRBV19
d_gene: TRBD1
CDR3aa: CASSIQGAGSAEQYF
CDR3nt: TGTGCCAGTAGTATCCAGGGGGCAGGGAGCGCCGAGCAGTACTTC

abundance: NA
j_gene: TRBJ2-7
v_gene: TRBV2
d_gene: NA
CDR3aa: CASRDDPLGNEQYF
CDR3nt: TGTGCCAGCAGAGACGACCCACTAGGGAACGAGCAGTACTTC

abundance: NA
j_gene: TRBJ2-5
v_gene: TRBV28
d_gene: NA
CDR3aa: CASSPSGTLQETQYF
CDR3nt: TGTGCCAGCAGTCCTTCCGGGACACTCCAAGAGACCCAGTACTTC

abundance: NA
j_gene: TRBJ2-2
v_gene: TRBV5-1
d_gene: TRBD2
CDR3aa: CASSPGGLLNTGELFF
CDR3nt: TGCGCCAGCAGCCCGGGAGGGCTTTTGAACACCGGGGAGCTGTTTTTT

abundance: NA
j_gene: TRBJ1-1
v_gene: TRBV6-1
d_gene: NA
CDR3aa: CASRVTGEAFF
CDR3nt: TGTGCCAGCAGAGTCACAGGTGAAGCTTTCTTT

abundance: few
j_gene: TRBJ2-1
v_gene: TRBV9
d_gene: TRBD2
CDR3aa: CASSRWSAGGPNEQFF
CDR3nt: TGTGCCAGCAGCCGGTGGTCCGCGGGAGGGCCCAATGAGCAGTTCTTC

abundance: many
j_gene: TRBJ2-5
v_gene: TRBV4-1
d_gene: TRBD2
CDR3aa: CASSEGLAAETQYF
CDR3nt: TGCGCCAGCAGCGAGGGACTAGCAGCCGAGACCCAGTACTTC

abundance: few
j_gene: TRBJ2-3
v_gene: TRBV18
d_gene: TRBD1
CDR3aa: CASSPPRQGARTDTQYF
CDR3nt: TGTGCCAGCTCACCACCGAGACAGGGGGCGCGGACAGATACGCAGTATTTT

abundance: few
j_gene: TRBJ2-2
v_gene: TRBV19
d_gene: NA
CDR3aa: CASSISLQFRAGELFF
CDR3nt: TGTGCCAGTAGTATCTCTCTACAGTTTAGAGCCGGGGAGCTGTTTTTT

abundance: few
j_gene: TRBJ2-7
v_gene: TRBV6-5
d_gene: TRBD1
CDR3aa: CASITGTGDYEQYF
CDR3nt: TGTGCCAGCATAACCGGGACAGGGGACTACGAGCAGTACTTC

abundance: few
j_gene: TRBJ2-2
v_gene: TRBV6-1
d_gene: TRBD1
CDR3aa: CASPEGTGKTGELFF
CDR3nt: TGTGCCAGCCCGGAGGGGACAGGGAAAACCGGGGAGCTGTTTTTT

abundance: NA
j_gene: TRBJ1-3
v_gene: TRBV5-4
d_gene: NA
CDR3aa: CASSLLGANGNTIYF
CDR3nt: TGTGCCAGCAGCTTGTTGGGGGCGAACGGAAACACCATATATTTT

abundance: NA
j_gene: TRBJ1-1
v_gene: TRBV6-1
d_gene: NA
CDR3aa: CASDDGGVKAFF
CDR3nt: TGTGCCAGCGACGACGGGGGGGTTAAGGCTTTCTTT

abundance: NA
j_gene: TRBJ2-6
v_gene: TRBV18
d_gene: NA
CDR3aa: CASSLATAAGANVLTF
CDR3nt: TGTGCCAGCTCTCTTGCGACTGCCGCCGGGGCCAACGTCCTGACTTTC

abundance: NA
j_gene: TRBJ1-1
v_gene: TRBV19
d_gene: TRBD1
CDR3aa: CATTGTGNTEAFF
CDR3nt: TGTGCCACCACCGGGACAGGGAACACTGAAGCTTTCTTT

abundance: NA
j_gene: TRBJ2-3
v_gene: TRBV7-8
d_gene: NA
CDR3aa: CASSTQARGTQYF
CDR3nt: TGTGCCAGCAGCACCCAGGCCCGGGGTACGCAGTATTTT

abundance: NA
j_gene: TRBJ2-1
v_gene: TRBV10-3
d_gene: TRBD1
CDR3aa: CAISEAGGEYEQFF
CDR3nt: TGTGCCATCAGTGAGGCAGGGGGCGAGTATGAGCAGTTCTTC

abundance: NA
j_gene: TRBJ2-3
v_gene: TRBV5-4
d_gene: NA
CDR3aa: CASSRDLASTDTQYF
CDR3nt: TGTGCCAGCAGCCGCGACTTGGCTAGCACAGATACGCAGTATTTT

abundance: NA
j_gene: TRBJ2-1
v_gene: TRBV10-3
d_gene: NA
CDR3aa: CAITPMRGSTYNEQFF
CDR3nt: TGTGCCATCACCCCCATGCGGGGTAGTACCTACAATGAGCAGTTCTTC

abundance: few
j_gene: TRBJ1-1
v_gene: TRBV4-1
d_gene: NA
CDR3aa: CASSQEGRGKTEAFF
CDR3nt: TGCGCCAGCAGCCAAGAAGGCAGGGGAAAAACTGAAGCTTTCTTT

abundance: NA
j_gene: TRBJ1-2
v_gene: TRBV10-2
d_gene: NA
CDR3aa: CASSEGLWGVNYTF
CDR3nt: TGCGCCAGCAGTGAAGGCCTATGGGGGGTAAACTACACCTTC

abundance: NA
j_gene: TRBJ2-6
v_gene: TRBV6-5
d_gene: TRBD1
CDR3aa: CASSVTGAGANVLTF
CDR3nt: TGTGCCAGCAGTGTAACAGGGGCTGGGGCCAACGTCCTGACTTTC

abundance: few
j_gene: TRBJ1-1
v_gene: TRBV29-1
d_gene: NA
CDR3aa: CSVEDGGLRTEAFF
CDR3nt: TGCAGCGTTGAAGATGGCGGGTTGCGGACTGAAGCTTTCTTT

abundance: NA
j_gene: TRBJ2-7
v_gene: TRBV18
d_gene: TRBD1
CDR3aa: CASSPQGQGGAYEQYF
CDR3nt: TGTGCCAGCTCACCACAAGGACAGGGGGGGGCCTACGAGCAGTACTTC

abundance: NA
j_gene: TRBJ1-5
v_gene: TRBV7-2
d_gene: TRBD1
CDR3aa: CASSLADRGDQPQHF
CDR3nt: TGTGCCAGCAGCTTAGCGGACAGGGGAGATCAGCCCCAGCATTTT

abundance: NA
j_gene: TRBJ2-3
v_gene: TRBV9
d_gene: NA
CDR3aa: CASSEQGNSMHTQYF
CDR3nt: TGTGCCAGCAGCGAACAGGGTAATAGTATGCATACGCAGTATTTT

abundance: NA
j_gene: TRBJ2-5
v_gene: TRBV7-8
d_gene: TRBD1
CDR3aa: CASSWPDRGETQYF
CDR3nt: TGTGCCAGCAGCTGGCCGGACAGGGGAGAGACCCAGTACTTC

abundance: NA
j_gene: TRBJ1-4
v_gene: TRBV6-1
d_gene: NA
CDR3aa: CASSRNEKLFF
CDR3nt: TGTGCCAGCAGCCGGAATGAAAAACTGTTTTTT

abundance: NA
j_gene: TRBJ1-2
v_gene: TRBV6-5
d_gene: NA
CDR3aa: CASSPPGNYGYTF
CDR3nt: TGTGCCAGCAGTCCGCCCGGGAACTATGGCTACACCTTC

abundance: few
j_gene: TRBJ2-1
v_gene: TRBV18
d_gene: TRBD2
CDR3aa: CASSPQGLATYNEQFF
CDR3nt: TGTGCCAGCTCACCACAGGGACTAGCGACCTACAATGAGCAGTTCTTC

abundance: NA
j_gene: TRBJ1-6
v_gene: TRBV5-6
d_gene: TRBD1
CDR3aa: CASSAGQINSPLHF
CDR3nt: TGTGCCAGCAGCGCGGGACAGATAAATTCACCCCTCCACTTT

abundance: NA
j_gene: TRBJ2-7
v_gene: TRBV28
d_gene: TRBD2
CDR3aa: CASSFRSIWTSAPTYEQYF
CDR3nt: TGTGCCAGCAGTTTCCGCAGCATCTGGACTAGCGCGCCGACCTACGAGCAGTACTTC

abundance: few
j_gene: TRBJ2-2
v_gene: TRBV6-5
d_gene: NA
CDR3aa: CASRWWAADTGELFF
CDR3nt: TGTGCCAGCCGGTGGTGGGCAGCCGACACCGGGGAGCTGTTTTTT

abundance: few
j_gene: TRBJ2-1
v_gene: TRBV7-9
d_gene: NA
CDR3aa: CASSALGSYNEQFF
CDR3nt: TGTGCCAGCAGCGCCCTGGGGAGCTACAATGAGCAGTTCTTC

abundance: NA
j_gene: TRBJ1-1
v_gene: TRBV6-1
d_gene: TRBD1
CDR3aa: CASSEKGGQGATEAFF
CDR3nt: TGTGCCAGCAGTGAAAAAGGAGGACAGGGGGCGACTGAAGCTTTCTTT

abundance: NA
j_gene: TRBJ1-2
v_gene: TRBV6-5
d_gene: NA
CDR3aa: CASSYSASDNYGYTF
CDR3nt: TGTGCCAGCAGTTACTCGGCCAGTGATAACTATGGCTACACCTTC

abundance: few
j_gene: TRBJ1-1
v_gene: TRBV7-9
d_gene: NA
CDR3aa: CASSLAGNTEAFF
CDR3nt: TGTGCCAGCAGCTTGGCAGGGAACACTGAAGCTTTCTTT

abundance: NA
j_gene: TRBJ2-4
v_gene: TRBV29-1
d_gene: NA
CDR3aa: CSVELEGSLNIQYF
CDR3nt: TGCAGCGTTGAATTGGAGGGAAGTTTAAACATTCAGTACTTC